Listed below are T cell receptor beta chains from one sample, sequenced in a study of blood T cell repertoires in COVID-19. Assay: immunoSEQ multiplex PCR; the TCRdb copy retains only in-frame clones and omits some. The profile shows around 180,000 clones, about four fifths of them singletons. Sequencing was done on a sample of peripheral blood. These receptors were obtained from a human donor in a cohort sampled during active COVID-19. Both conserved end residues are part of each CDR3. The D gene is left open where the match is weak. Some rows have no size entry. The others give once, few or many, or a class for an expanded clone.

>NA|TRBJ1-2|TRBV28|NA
CASSSLGGGSRGYTF
TGTGCCAGCAGTTCCCTTGGGGGAGGCTCGAGAGGCTACACCTTC
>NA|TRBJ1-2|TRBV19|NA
CASSMPGQDGYTF
TGTGCCAGTAGTATGCCCGGACAAGATGGCTACACCTTC
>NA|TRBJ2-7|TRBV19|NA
CASSTSRDTYEQYF
TGTGCCAGTAGTACCAGCCGGGACACCTACGAGCAGTACTTC
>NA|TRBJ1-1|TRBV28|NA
CASSSPGGNTEAFF
TGTGCCAGCAGTTCCCCGGGAGGGAACACTGAAGCTTTCTTT
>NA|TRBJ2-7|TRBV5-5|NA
CASSHDSSYEQYF
TGTGCCAGCAGCCATGACAGTTCCTACGAGCAGTACTTC
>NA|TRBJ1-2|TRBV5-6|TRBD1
CASSPDRLAGYTF
TGTGCCAGCAGCCCGGACAGGCTGGCTGGCTACACCTTC
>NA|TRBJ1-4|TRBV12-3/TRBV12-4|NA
CASSLLAEKLFF
TGTGCCAGCAGTTTGTTAGCAGAAAAACTGTTTTTT
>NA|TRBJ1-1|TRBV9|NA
CASSGRTVKKGTEAFF
TGTGCCAGCAGCGGCAGGACAGTAAAAAAGGGGACTGAAGCTTTCTTT
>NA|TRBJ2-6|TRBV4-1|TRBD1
CASSPTGFGANVLTF
TGCGCCAGCAGCCCGACAGGGTTTGGGGCCAACGTCCTGACTTTC
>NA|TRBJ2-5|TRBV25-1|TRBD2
CASTAELAGGQETQYF
TGTGCCAGCACCGCGGAACTAGCGGGGGGCCAGGAGACCCAGTACTTC
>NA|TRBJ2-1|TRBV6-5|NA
CASRSRNEQFF
TGTGCCAGCAGGTCGAGGAATGAGCAGTTCTTC
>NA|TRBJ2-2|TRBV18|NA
CASAQGGGRNTGELFF
TGTGCCAGCGCACAGGGGGGGGGCCGAAACACCGGGGAGCTGTTTTTT
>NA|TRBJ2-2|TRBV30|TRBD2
CARALRGGRGTGELFF
TGTGCCAGGGCTTTGCGGGGGGGTCGAGGCACCGGGGAGCTGTTTTTT
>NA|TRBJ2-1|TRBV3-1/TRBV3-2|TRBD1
CASSQVGDRVYNEQFF
TGTGCCAGCAGCCAAGTTGGGGACAGAGTATACAATGAGCAGTTCTTC
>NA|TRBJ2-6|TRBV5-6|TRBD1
CASSFFTDRSGANVLTF
TGTGCCAGCAGCTTCTTTACGGACAGGTCTGGGGCCAACGTCCTGACTTTC
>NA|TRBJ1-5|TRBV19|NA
CASSAGVVGNQPQHF
TGTGCCAGTAGTGCGGGAGTTGTCGGCAATCAGCCCCAGCATTTT
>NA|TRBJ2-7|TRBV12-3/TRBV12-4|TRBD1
CASSLGTGGEQYF
TGTGCCAGCAGTTTAGGGACAGGGGGCGAGCAGTACTTC
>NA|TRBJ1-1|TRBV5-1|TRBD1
CASSFLRGLNTEAFF
TGCGCCAGCAGCTTCCTCAGGGGGCTGAACACTGAAGCTTTCTTT
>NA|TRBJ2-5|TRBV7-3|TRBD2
CATALSGGQETQYF
TGTGCCACCGCCCTATCGGGGGGGCAAGAGACCCAGTACTTC
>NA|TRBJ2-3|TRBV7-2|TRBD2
CASSTFSGGKVTDTQYF
TGTGCCAGCAGCACTTTTAGCGGGGGGAAAGTCACAGATACGCAGTATTTT
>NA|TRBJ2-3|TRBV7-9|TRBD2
CASGLAISTDTQYF
TGTGCCAGCGGACTAGCGATTAGCACAGATACGCAGTATTTT
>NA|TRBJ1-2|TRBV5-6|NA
CASSFGTGSGSYGYTF
TGTGCCAGCAGCTTCGGCACGGGGTCGGGAAGCTATGGCTACACCTTC
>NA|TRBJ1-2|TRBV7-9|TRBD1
CASSPGQGNYGYTF
TGTGCCAGCAGCCCGGGACAGGGAAACTATGGCTACACCTTC
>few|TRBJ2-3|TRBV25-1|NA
CASSTQTDTQYF
TGTGCCAGCAGTACCCAGACAGATACGCAGTATTTT
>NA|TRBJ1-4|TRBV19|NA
CASSIALSSEKLFF
TGTGCCAGTAGTATCGCCTTAAGCTCGGAAAAACTGTTTTTT
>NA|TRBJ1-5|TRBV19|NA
CASSPWEGRGNQPQHF
TGTGCCAGTAGTCCCTGGGAAGGGAGAGGCAATCAGCCCCAGCATTTT
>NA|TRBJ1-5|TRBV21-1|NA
CASSKVGAGGQPQHF
TGTGCCAGCAGCAAAGTAGGGGCGGGGGGTCAGCCCCAGCATTTT
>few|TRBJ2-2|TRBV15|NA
CATSRDVGVNTGELFF
TGTGCCACCAGCAGAGACGTCGGGGTGAACACCGGGGAGCTGTTTTTT
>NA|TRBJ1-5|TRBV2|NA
CASTEGSQPQHF
TGTGCCAGCACGGAGGGTAGTCAGCCCCAGCATTTT
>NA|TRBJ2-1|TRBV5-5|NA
CASSPRDEQFF
TGTGCCAGCAGCCCTCGGGATGAGCAGTTCTTC
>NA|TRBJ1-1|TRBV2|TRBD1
CASSGGTGGLSTEAFF
TGTGCCAGCAGTGGGGGCACAGGGGGATTATCAACTGAAGCTTTCTTT
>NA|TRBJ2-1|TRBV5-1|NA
CASSLGGLGNEQFF
TGCGCCAGCAGCTTAGGAGGGCTCGGCAATGAGCAGTTCTTC
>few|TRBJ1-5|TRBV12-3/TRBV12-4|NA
CASSSGPGQHF
TGTGCCAGCAGTTCAGGGCCAGGACAGCATTTT
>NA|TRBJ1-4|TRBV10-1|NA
CASSVWREGEKLFF
TGCGCCAGCAGTGTCTGGAGGGAGGGTGAAAAACTGTTTTTT
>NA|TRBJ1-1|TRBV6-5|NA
CASSSATGDTEAFF
TGTGCCAGCAGTTCCGCCACAGGAGACACTGAAGCTTTCTTT
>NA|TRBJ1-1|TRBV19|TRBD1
CASSMPLMEQGMNTEAFF
TGTGCCAGTAGTATGCCACTGATGGAACAGGGGATGAACACTGAAGCTTTCTTT
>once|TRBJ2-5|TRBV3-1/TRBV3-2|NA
CASSQDWARGETQYF
TGTGCCAGCAGCCAAGATTGGGCCCGAGGGGAGACCCAGTACTTC
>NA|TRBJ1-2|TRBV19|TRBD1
CASSSSQGAVYGYTF
TGTGCCAGTAGTTCCTCCCAGGGGGCCGTCTATGGCTACACCTTC
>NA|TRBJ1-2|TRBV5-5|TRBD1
CASSLVRTGKIYGYTF
TGTGCCAGCAGCCTGGTAAGGACAGGAAAAATTTATGGCTACACCTTC
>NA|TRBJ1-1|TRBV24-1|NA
CATSDAATGRAFF
TGTGCCACCAGTGATGCTGCGACCGGGAGAGCTTTCTTT
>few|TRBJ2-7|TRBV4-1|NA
CASSQGYSLSYEQYF
TGCGCCAGCAGTCAGGGGTACAGCTTATCCTACGAGCAGTACTTC
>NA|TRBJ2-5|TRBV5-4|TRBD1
CASSTTGLQETQYF
TGTGCCAGCAGCACGACAGGGCTACAAGAGACCCAGTACTTC
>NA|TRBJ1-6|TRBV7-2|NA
CASSLEGAGQTSYNSPLHF
TGTGCCAGCAGCTTAGAAGGGGCAGGGCAAACCTCCTATAATTCACCCCTCCACTTT
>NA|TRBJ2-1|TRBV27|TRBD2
CASSSGGGYNEQFF
TGTGCCAGCAGTAGCGGGGGTGGGTACAATGAGCAGTTCTTC